These T cell receptor beta chains were read from a single sample in a study of control samples from healthy donors and cancer patients. TCRdb keeps only in-frame clones here, not all; method: immunoSEQ multiplex PCR. The sample shows about 130,000 clones, roughly 92% of them seen only once. The sample consisted of blood. The receptors derive from a man aged 18 to 29 in good health. CDR3s include the opening cysteine and the closing phenylalanine or tryptophan. The D gene is left open where the match is weak. The listing skips clone size in some rows; elsewhere it reads once, few, many or a size class.

D,J,size,V,DNA,CDR3
TRBD2,TRBJ2-5,once,TRBV2,TGTGCCAGCAGTGCCCGACTAGCGGGGTCCCAAGAGACCCAGTACTTC,CASSARLAGSQETQYF
.,TRBJ1-1,.,TRBV2,TGTGCCAGCAGAAGAGGGGAGGGTTGGACTGAAGCTTTCTTT,CASRRGEGWTEAFF
TRBD1,TRBJ2-1,.,TRBV11-2,TGTGCCAGCAGCCGGGACAGGGGCAATGAGCAGTTCTTC,CASSRDRGNEQFF
.,TRBJ1-6,.,TRBV29-1,TGCAGCGTTGCTGACAGGACCAATTCACCCCTCCACTTT,CSVADRTNSPLHF
.,TRBJ1-5,.,TRBV2,TGTGCCAGCAGTGGCACGGGGGGATATCAGCCCCAGCATTTT,CASSGTGGYQPQHF
.,TRBJ1-1,.,TRBV5-1,TGCGCCAGCAGCTTGGCCACAAACACTGAAGCTTTCTTT,CASSLATNTEAFF
TRBD1,TRBJ1-5,.,TRBV18,TGTGCCAGTACAACAGGGGGCAATCAGCCCCAGCATTTT,CASTTGGNQPQHF
.,TRBJ1-2,.,TRBV6-5,TGTGCCAGCTACGACGTCGGGGGGTTTTTTGGCTACACCTTC,CASYDVGGFFGYTF
.,TRBJ2-3,.,TRBV3-1/TRBV3-2,TGTGCCAGCAGCCAAGGGGCCGGGACTCCCACAGATACGCAGTATTTT,CASSQGAGTPTDTQYF
.,TRBJ1-2,.,TRBV19,TGTGCCAGTAGTATCTCCCCGGGGGAAAACTATGGCTACACCTTC,CASSISPGENYGYTF
TRBD2,TRBJ2-3,.,TRBV3-1/TRBV3-2,TGTGCCAGCAGCCAAGTGGAGGGACTAGCGGCAGGTTTCACAGATACGCAGTATTTT,CASSQVEGLAAGFTDTQYF
.,TRBJ1-3,.,TRBV11-2,TGTGCCAGCAGCTTAGGGGGGTTCTCTGGAAACACCATATATTTT,CASSLGGFSGNTIYF
.,TRBJ1-4,.,TRBV6-5,TGTGCCAGCAGTTACTCAGGGGTCGGAACTAATGAAAAACTGTTTTTT,CASSYSGVGTNEKLFF
TRBD1,TRBJ2-3,.,TRBV19,TGTGCCAGTAGTATGGGACAGGTCCTCCGAGATACGCAGTATTTT,CASSMGQVLRDTQYF
.,TRBJ2-1,.,TRBV6-6,TGTGCCAGCAGTTACTCGACTCGAAAATATTACAATGAGCAGTTCTTC,CASSYSTRKYYNEQFF
.,TRBJ2-1,.,TRBV7-3,TGTGCCAGCAGCTCACAGGGTTCCTACAATGAGCAGTTCTTC,CASSSQGSYNEQFF